The clone carrying this T cell receptor (beta chain) was recorded at least ten times. The data were obtained in a study of T cell repertoires in cytomegalovirus infection. About the research overall: It was the public TCR beta signatures that indicated both CMV infection and matching HLA type.

TCRdb re-called the reads through MiXCR, storing one row per CDR3 protein. The data contain about 400,000 distinct CDR3 sequences, 18% of them seen just once; the ten biggest clones take up 8.7%. The TCR originated in a human donor in good health (CMV status not recorded). Some clones in this sample may be carry-over from other donors' samples. Sequenced sample: PBMCs.

CDR3 in DNA: TGTGCCAGCTCAACCTTAGGTCAGCCCCAGCATTTT. Amino acid sequence: CASSTLGQPQHF. This rearrangement joins TRBV6-5 to TRBJ1-5; D unclear. Trimming stripped 8 bases from V and 6 bases from J, with 11 bases between. The CDR3 contains 12 residues. Germline V gene lookup returns CDR1 MNHEY and CDR2 SVGAGI.